The clone carrying this T cell receptor (beta chain) is classed as medium-sized. This sample was taken from a study of blood T cell repertoires in COVID-19. Study-wide context: PBMCs, B-cell-depleted T cells, or T cells provided the cDNA or gDNA that made up the material.

Germline assignment: CDR1 SQVTM and CDR2 ANQGSEA. The CDR3 loop spans 14 amino acids. J lost 1 base, V lost 4 bases, and 2 bases had no gene match. Study processing details: Reference gene primer amplification in the assay estimated nucleated cell counts. The protocol was immunoSEQ multiplex PCR, while the TCRdb copy is restricted to in-frame clones and leaves out a portion. The V and J calls and clone size were taken over from that table, and D and trimming were inferred from the DNA. The sample lists approximately 46,000 clones, roughly 85% occurring once. The clonotype comes from a man aged 55 to 70 with acute or convalescent COVID-19. The chain carries TRBV29-1 and TRBJ2-1, with TRBD1 matching 9 bases. The sequenced sample consisted of peripheral blood. Here the CDR3 reads CSVVGTGSYNEQFF. CDR3 nucleotide sequence: TGCAGCGTTGTGGGGACAGGGTCCTACAATGAGCAGTTCTTC.